This T cell receptor beta chain was recovered during a study of blood T cell repertoires in COVID-19. Overall study context: Material from acute and convalescent COVID-19 was sourced from the United States, Italy and Spain. From T cells, B-cell-depleted T cells, or PBMCs came the material, which was cDNA or gDNA.

Germline CDR1 is LNHDA and CDR2 is SQIVND (reference sequence). V dropped 5 bases and J dropped 7; count of bases not matched to a gene: 5. The CDR3 length is 14 residues. Authors' analysis steps: Nucleated cell counts were estimated from reference gene primer amplification. This table comes from immunoSEQ multiplex PCR, and its TCRdb copy is limited to in-frame clones, with some not included. That table is the source of V, J and clone size, and D and trimming were worked out from the DNA. The sample contains around 110,000 clones, around 80% of which appear only once. Specimen: peripheral blood. V gene TRBV19 combines with J gene TRBJ1-5, with 10 bases matching TRBD1. The origin of this receptor is a man between 65 and 85 years old with acute or convalescent COVID-19. In DNA, the CDR3 is TGTGCCAGTAGTGGGAGGACAGGGGGGCAGCCCCAGCATTTT. This gives the protein CASSGRTGGQPQHF.